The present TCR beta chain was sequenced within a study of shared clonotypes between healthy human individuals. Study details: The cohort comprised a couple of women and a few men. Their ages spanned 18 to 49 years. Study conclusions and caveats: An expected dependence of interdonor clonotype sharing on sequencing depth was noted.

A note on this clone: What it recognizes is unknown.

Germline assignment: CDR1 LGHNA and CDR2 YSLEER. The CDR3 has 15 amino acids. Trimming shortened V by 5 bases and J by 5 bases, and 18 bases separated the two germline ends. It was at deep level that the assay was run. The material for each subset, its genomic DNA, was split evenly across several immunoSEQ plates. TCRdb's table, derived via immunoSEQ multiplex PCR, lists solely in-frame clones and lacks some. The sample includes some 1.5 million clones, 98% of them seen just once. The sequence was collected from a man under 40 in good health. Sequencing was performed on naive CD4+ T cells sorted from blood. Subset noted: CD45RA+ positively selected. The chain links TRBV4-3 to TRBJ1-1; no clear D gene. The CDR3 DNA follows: TGCGCCAGCAGCTACGCGAGGGTGGTTGGGACTGAAGCTTTCTTT. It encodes CASSYARVVGTEAFF.